This T cell receptor beta chain was found in a study of T cell clonality in common variable immunodeficiency (dated by TCRdb to about 2015). Equivalent amounts of genomic DNA from CVID and control samples were used as sequencing input. For every sample, a 60 bp segment covering the rearranged TCRbeta CDR3 region was amplified and then sequenced. TCRbeta amplification used the immunoSEQ assay, a bias-corrected multiplex PCR with high-throughput sequencing. Processing in the source paper ran as follows. Each unique nucleotide sequence was treated as a clone and annotated with V, D and J genes, copy number and frequency. Sequences were labeled productive if in frame, and non-productive if out of frame or containing stop codons. As previously described, clonality was computed from Shannon's entropy. The predicted amino acid sequences of productive clones were used to derive mean CDR3 Kyte-Doolittle hydropathy. Using the R hclust function, scaled V gene usage was clustered hierarchically with Manhattan distance and complete linkage. Clone sharing by CDR3 amino acid sequence was assessed by resampling 12 repertoires per group over 100 rounds. The repertoires were screened for 60 to 85 published EBV-specific TCRbeta sequences and 245 published CMV-specific TCRbeta sequences. After two CVID samples that produced fewer than 10,000 sequences were dropped from the analysis, some 41 CVID repertoires remained. The table was pulled from immuneACCESS by TCRdb, which kept in-frame rearrangements only. Such tables lose some clones; where checked, under half of the loss comes from unresolved V genes, and the rest has no known cause. V and J calls and clone size are copied from that table; D and trimming were computed from the DNA. Listed for this sample are 50,000 or so clones, none observed only a single time. 3% to 4% of the sample belongs to the ten largest clones.

The sample holds many counts of this clone. Its specific antigen is unknown. Coverage ceases 3 residues before the CDR3 finishes, and the germline J gene fills in the end. What the study reported, not specific to this receptor: Correlations of repertoire features with clinical complications were constrained by heterogeneity among patients within the CVID cohort. CVID subjects shared fewer TCRbeta clones with each other than healthy controls did (p < 0.0001). TCRbeta clonality was higher in CVID subjects than in healthy controls (t-test p = 0.018), and the increase was most characteristic of about a third of subjects. CVID TCRbeta sequences reportedly showed fewer deletions and N-nucleotide insertions and lacked highly modified clones with 13 or more V deletions. Even though DNA input was equal, the average per sample came to 65,000 to 100,000 unique sequences for controls compared with about 31,547 for CVID samples. According to the authors, figuring out what caused the increased clonality in CVID would require sequencing the repertoires of T cell subpopulations.

The CDR3 sequence holds 14 residues, the cysteine and phenylalanine included. The 33 bases shown cover part of the CDR3, and their frame starts at base 1. The CDR1 and CDR2 encoded by the germline V gene (reference sequence) are DFQATT and SNEGSKA. Trimmed from V: 2 bases; trimmed from J: 2 bases; junction bases lacking a gene match: 3. Predominantly Caucasian heritage was noted among both the CVID patients and the healthy controls. From each donor, about 5 to 8.5 ml of heparinized peripheral whole blood was collected. Genomic DNA from adults with common variable immune deficiency (CVID) and from healthy adult controls was used to sequence TCRbeta CDR3 repertoires. There were 22 healthy adult volunteers in the control group (around twelve female and some ten male), ranging in age from about 23 to 70 years, with a mean age of around 36. To isolate peripheral blood mononuclear cells, diluted blood was subjected to density centrifugation over Hypaque 1077 or Ficoll-Paque. Genomic DNA was obtained from unsorted mononuclear cells through either Qiagen column purification or a centrifugation-based method.

The chain is made from TRBV20-1 and TRBJ2-7; 10 central nucleotides agree with TRBD1. The receptor's source is a person aged 18-69 years in good health. Material for sequencing was peripheral blood mononuclear cells. The sequenced part of the CDR3 DNA is TGCAGTGCTAGAAAAGGGACAGGGGCCTACGAG. Its protein product is CSARKGTGAYE. The CDR3 reads in full as CSARKGTGAYEQYF.